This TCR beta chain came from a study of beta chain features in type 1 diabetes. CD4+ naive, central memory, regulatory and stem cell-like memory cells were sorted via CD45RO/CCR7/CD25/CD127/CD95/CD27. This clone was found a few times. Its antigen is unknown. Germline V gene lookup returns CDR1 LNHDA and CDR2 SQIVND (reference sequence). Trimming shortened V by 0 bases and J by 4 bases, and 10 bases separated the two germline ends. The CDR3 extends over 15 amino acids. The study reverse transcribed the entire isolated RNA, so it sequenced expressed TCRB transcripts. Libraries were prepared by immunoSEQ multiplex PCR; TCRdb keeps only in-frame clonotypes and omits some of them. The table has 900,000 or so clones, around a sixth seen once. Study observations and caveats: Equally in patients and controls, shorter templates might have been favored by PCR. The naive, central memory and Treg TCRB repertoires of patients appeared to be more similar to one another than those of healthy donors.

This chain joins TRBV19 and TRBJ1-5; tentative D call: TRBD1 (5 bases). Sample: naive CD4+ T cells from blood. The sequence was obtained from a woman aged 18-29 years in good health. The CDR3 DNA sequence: TGTGCCAGTAGTATAGATGGGGGTTTTAATCAGCCCCAGCATTTT. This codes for CASSIDGGFNQPQHF.